These T cell receptor beta chains were read from a single sample in a study of blood T cell repertoires in COVID-19. Profiled with immunoSEQ multiplex PCR; TCRdb holds only in-frame clones, not every one. This sample has about 220,000 clones, with 70% to 85% found just once. Sequencing was carried out using PBMCs or T cells enriched from blood (not recorded which). The receptors shown here come from a woman in her sixties or seventies who had recovered from COVID-19. Both conserved end residues are part of each CDR3. D genes are given only for firm matches. The size field is filled for only some rows; it gives once, few, many or a size class.

size	D	V	J	CDR3	DNA
NA	NA	TRBV5-1	TRBJ2-6	CASSLGGQVFSGANVLTF	TGCGCCAGCAGCTTGGGAGGACAAGTGTTCTCTGGGGCCAACGTCCTGACTTTC
NA	TRBD1	TRBV2	TRBJ1-3	CASRQGGNTIYF	TGTGCCAGCCGACAGGGAGGAAACACCATATATTTT
NA	NA	TRBV27	TRBJ1-6	CASSFFGGNSPLHF	TGTGCCAGCAGTTTCTTCGGGGGAAATTCACCCCTCCACTTT
NA	NA	TRBV7-8	TRBJ1-3	CASKPGSSGNTIYF	TGTGCCAGCAAACCAGGCTCCTCTGGAAACACCATATATTTT
once	NA	TRBV25-1	TRBJ1-3	CASSGYSGNTIYF	TGTGCCAGCAGTGGCTACTCTGGAAACACCATATATTTT
once	NA	TRBV6-5	TRBJ1-1	CASSRTQTNTEAFF	TGTGCCAGCAGTCGGACACAAACGAACACTGAAGCTTTCTTT
NA	NA	TRBV18	TRBJ1-3	CASSPETVRSGNTIYF	TGTGCCAGCTCACCAGAAACGGTGCGCTCTGGAAACACCATATATTTT
few	NA	TRBV24-1	TRBJ2-3	CATSETGETDTQYF	TGTGCCACCAGTGAGACGGGGGAAACAGATACGCAGTATTTT
few	NA	TRBV19	TRBJ1-3	CASSTGAGLIPGNTIYF	TGTGCCAGTAGTACTGGGGCAGGTCTCATCCCTGGAAACACCATATATTTT
NA	NA	TRBV30	TRBJ1-1	CAWKRGARSGEAFF	TGTGCCTGGAAACGGGGGGCCCGATCCGGTGAAGCTTTCTTT
NA	TRBD2	TRBV7-2	TRBJ2-1	CASSLARGVQYNEQFF	TGTGCCAGCAGCTTAGCTCGGGGGGTACAGTACAATGAGCAGTTCTTC
NA	NA	TRBV18	TRBJ2-1	CASSLQESYNEQFF	TGTGCCAGCTCCCTTCAAGAGTCCTACAATGAGCAGTTCTTC
NA	TRBD2	TRBV5-1	TRBJ2-1	CASSLDRLAGSVGNEQFF	TGCGCCAGCAGCCTTGATAGACTAGCGGGAAGTGTTGGCAATGAGCAGTTCTTC